The T cell receptor beta chain under discussion was sequenced for a study of blood T cell repertoires in COVID-19. Study details: Samples of COVID-19 (acute and convalescent) were obtained from the United States, Italy and Spain.

V gave up 4 bases and J gave up 4 bases; unmatched junction bases: 7. The CDR3 is made up of 15 amino acids. Looked up from germline, CDR1 is MDHEN and CDR2 is SYDVKM. Produced via immunoSEQ multiplex PCR; TCRdb's table is partial and in-frame only. The sample yields around 89,000 clones, about 87% seen once. The sample was peripheral blood. This receptor was taken from a man aged 55 to 69 with acute or convalescent COVID-19. The chain has TRBV28 and TRBJ1-5; 7 nucleotides line up with TRBD1. For the CDR3, the DNA is TGTGCCAGCAGTTCACCGGGACAGTTTAATCAGCCCCAGCATTTT. This sequence encodes CASSSPGQFNQPQHF.